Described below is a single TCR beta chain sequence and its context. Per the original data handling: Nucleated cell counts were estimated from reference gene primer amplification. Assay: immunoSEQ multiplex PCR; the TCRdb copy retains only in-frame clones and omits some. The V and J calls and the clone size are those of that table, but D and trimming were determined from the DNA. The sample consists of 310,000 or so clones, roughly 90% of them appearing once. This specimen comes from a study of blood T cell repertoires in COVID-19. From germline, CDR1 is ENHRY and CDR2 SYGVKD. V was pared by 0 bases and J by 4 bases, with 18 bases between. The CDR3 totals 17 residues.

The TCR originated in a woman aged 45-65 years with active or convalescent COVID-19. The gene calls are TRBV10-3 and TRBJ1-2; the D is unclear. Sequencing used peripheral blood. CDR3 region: CAISESTRSEGTYGYTF. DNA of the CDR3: TGTGCCATCAGTGAGTCGACTCGGTCGGAGGGTACCTATGGCTACACCTTC.